This TCR beta chain was recovered during a study of identical twins (dated by TCRdb to about 2016). About the study as a whole: The study deep-sequenced TCR alpha and beta repertoires from monozygotic twins, unrelated adults of various ages and cord blood to test whether fetal clonotypes persist. To rule out contamination, replicate twin experiments were performed at different times with different library preparation protocols.

The germline ends are 11 bases apart after V is trimmed by 2 bases and J by 12 bases. The CDR3 numbers 12 residues from cysteine through phenylalanine. Kept here is only the CDR3 DNA, which spans 36 bases and is read in frame from base 1. The germline V gene specifies MDHEN as CDR1 and SYDVKM as CDR2. Study-wide conclusions, independent of this receptor: Invariant T cells such as MAIT and iNKT could partly confound zero-insertion analyses, though diverse VJ usage argued against this for most clonotypes. Excess twin sharing in beta out-of-frame sequences was weaker because fewer shared sequences lowered the signal-to-noise ratio. Compared with coincidental sharing between unrelated individuals, out-of-frame TCR alpha sequences shared between twins had an excess of sequences with low generation probability. Because the same donors could not be followed over many years, conclusions were based on cross-sectional statistical analysis. Fewer insertions were carried by abundant cord blood beta clonotypes, a similar but weaker trend appeared in young adult naive repertoires, and no such trend appeared in memory repertoires. Recombination models systematically underestimated out-of-frame TCR alpha sharing in monozygotic twins but agreed with sharing between unrelated individuals.

The receptor library was made with 5' RACE. The sequencer listed for this sample is Illumina HiSeq 2000. A universal primer binding site was added through template switching, and the final cDNA carried a unique molecular identifier so that TCR cDNA molecules could be counted accurately. Specific primers in the conserved constant-segment region were used to synthesize first-strand cDNA for the TCR alpha and beta chains. To control for contamination, each cDNA library was double barcoded with a SMART-Mk sample barcode plus Illumina barcodes. TruSeq adapter sequences and Illumina sample barcodes were added in two successive PCR steps. TCR alpha and beta cDNA libraries were sequenced on the Illumina HiSeq platform with custom primers. The published analysis was carried out like this. Unique molecular identifiers were extracted from raw reads with MiGEC, and CDR3 positions were determined with MiXCR. For each individual, recombination models were inferred using an EM algorithm with the repgenHMM and IGoR tools. The tcR package in R was used for shared clonotype analysis, with sharing normalized by the product of cloneset sizes. To study raw recombination without the effects of thymic and clonal selection, out-of-frame nonproductive sequences were analyzed. TCRdb took the public reads, trimmed them with fastp at Q25, ran MiXCR for clone calling and kept in-frame beta chains. Every CDR3 protein is listed once, alongside the most common genes and DNA of its rows. Here the V and J calls rest on TCRdb's processing, not on the authors' analysis. The sample includes roughly 470,000 distinct CDR3 sequences, with roughly an eighth observed a single time. The top ten clonotypes cover more than 0.8% of the sample.

Note on this clonotype: The clone's antigen remains unknown. No base qualities exist here, and no much larger clone lies one base off it.

Every donor was a healthy Caucasian. Three pairs of female monozygotic twins, all aged 18 to 29 years, were included in the twin cohort. Positive isolation kits from Invitrogen were used to isolate CD4+ and CD8+ T cell populations. This sample also appeared in a second study, on yellow fever vaccine responses in identical twins. Per the second study: The authors reported that the T cell response to vaccination in identical twins appeared partly convergent and partly personalized. In the study, vaccine-responding T cell clones were precisely tracked in identical twins.

Sequenced material: CD4+ T cells sorted from blood. The chain joins TRBV28 to TRBJ2-1; possibly the D gene is TRBD2, per 6 matching bases. The clonotype originates from a woman under 30 in good health. The sequence in DNA is TGTGCCAGCAGTTTAAGCTCGCGGGGGCAGTTCTTC. It is translated as CASSLSSRGQFF.